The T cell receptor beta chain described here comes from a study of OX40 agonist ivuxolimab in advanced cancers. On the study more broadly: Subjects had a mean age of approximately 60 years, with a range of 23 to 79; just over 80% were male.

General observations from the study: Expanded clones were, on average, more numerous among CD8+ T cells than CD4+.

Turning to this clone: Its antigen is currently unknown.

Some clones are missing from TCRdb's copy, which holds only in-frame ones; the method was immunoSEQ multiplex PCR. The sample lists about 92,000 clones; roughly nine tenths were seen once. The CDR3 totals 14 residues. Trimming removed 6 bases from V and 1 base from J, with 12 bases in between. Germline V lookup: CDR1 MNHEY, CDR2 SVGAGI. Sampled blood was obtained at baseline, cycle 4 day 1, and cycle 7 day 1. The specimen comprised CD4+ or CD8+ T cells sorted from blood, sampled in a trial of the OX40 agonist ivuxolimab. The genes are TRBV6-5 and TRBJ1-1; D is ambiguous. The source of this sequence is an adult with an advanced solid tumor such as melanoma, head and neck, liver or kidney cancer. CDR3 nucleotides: TGTGCCAGCAGAACGACGGGCGGGAACACTGAAGCTTTCTTT. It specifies CASRTTGGNTEAFF.